This record concerns one T cell receptor beta chain sequence. The assay was immunoSEQ multiplex PCR, and TCRdb's table has in-frame clones only and misses some. The table has about 83,000 clones, around 96% seen once; the top ten hold just over 0.3%. CDR1 and CDR2 from the germline V gene are MNHEY and SMNVEV (reference sequence). V shed 2 bases and J shed 1 base, with 17 bases lying between them. CDR3 length: 17 amino acids. The record originates from a study of technical replicates of blood from several donors. V gene TRBV27 combines with J gene TRBJ1-1; no reliable D call. Sequenced: T cells isolated from PBMCs. This TCR was recovered from a human donor in good health. The CDR3: CASSLRPYGSGNTEAFF. In DNA form, the CDR3 reads TGTGCCAGCAGTTTAAGGCCGTACGGCTCGGGGAACACTGAAGCTTTCTTT.